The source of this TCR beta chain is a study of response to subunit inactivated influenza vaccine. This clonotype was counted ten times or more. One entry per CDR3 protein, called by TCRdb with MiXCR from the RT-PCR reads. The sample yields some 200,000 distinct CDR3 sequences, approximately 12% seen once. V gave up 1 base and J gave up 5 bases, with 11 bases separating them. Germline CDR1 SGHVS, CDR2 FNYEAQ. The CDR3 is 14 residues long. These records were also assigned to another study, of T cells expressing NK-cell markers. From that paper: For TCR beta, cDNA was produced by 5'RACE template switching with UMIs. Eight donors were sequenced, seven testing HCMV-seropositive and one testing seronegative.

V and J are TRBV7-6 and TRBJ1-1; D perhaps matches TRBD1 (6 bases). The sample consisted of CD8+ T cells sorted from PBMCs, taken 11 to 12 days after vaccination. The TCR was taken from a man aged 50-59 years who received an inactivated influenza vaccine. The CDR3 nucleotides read TGTGCCAGCAGCTTAGGTACAGGGCCAACTGAAGCTTTCTTT. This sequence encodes CASSLGTGPTEAFF.